The rows below give T cell receptor beta chains drawn from one sample of a study of T cells after yellow fever vaccination. From the 5' RACE reads, TCRdb called clonotypes with MiXCR, one entry per CDR3 protein. The table shows around 310,000 distinct CDR3 sequences, with approximately 3.8% occurring only once. The sequenced sample was PBMCs, obtained on the day of the yellow fever booster vaccination. These receptors originate from a young man who received the YFV17D yellow fever vaccine. CDR3s leave out the opening cysteine and the closing phenylalanine or tryptophan.

>TRBV20-1
SARDWGGGTDTQY
>TRBV12-3/TRBV12-4
ASSWTSRIGELF
>TRBV5-1
ASSPPGGPSETQY
>TRBV24-1
ATSERVGGAADTQY
>TRBV5-1
ASSSTQVEQY
>TRBV18
ASSPTRTTDTQY
>TRBV7-2
ASGTGPHTGELF
>TRBV27
ASSYGTNLRTDTQY
>TRBV12-3/TRBV12-4
ASSLRLLRGAPGTGELF
>TRBV9
ASSVGGQGYQPQH
>TRBV5-6
ASGAGPGSYEQY
>TRBV19
ASSPRGGTAF
>TRBV20-1
SPRRRGGTDTQY
>TRBV5-1
ASSLRGRTEAF
>TRBV6-2/TRBV6-3
ASSYGTSLVQPQH
>TRBV20-1
SARDIKDLFGELF
>TRBV20-1
SAPGGGADTQY
>TRBV6-5
ASSPRDRGREQY
>TRBV6-6
ATTRSNEQF
>TRBV4-2
ASSQAWTGIEGNQPQH
>TRBV19
ASKEDTEAF
>TRBV6-5
ASSYSSVPGWETQY